The entry below gives a single T cell receptor (beta chain) sequence along with its context. Methods used by the authors: As immunoSEQ supplied junction-only sequences (without quality scores), filtering differed. Sequenced by immunoSEQ multiplex PCR; TCRdb stores in-frame clones only, minus some. V and J calls plus clone size are reproduced from that table; the DNA served to infer D and trimming. This sample has about 750,000 clones, with 80% to 95% found just once. Trimming pared 5 bases from V and 2 bases from J, leaving 13 bases between. CDR3 length: 14 residues. Germline CDR1 SGHAT, CDR2 FQNNGV. This specimen belongs to a study of shared clonotypes between healthy human individuals. As defined, naive CD8 cells were CD45RO-negative and positively selected for CCR7, with terminally differentiated effector memory CD45RA+ cells excluded.

Sequencing was carried out using naive CD8+ T cells sorted from blood. The source is a man between 25 and 39 years old in good health. The gene calls are TRBV11-2 and TRBJ2-7; TRBD2 might be the D (6 bases). CDR3 sequence (DNA): TGTGCCAGCAGCCCTCGGCGGGGCACCTACGAGCAGTACTTC. Translating it yields CASSPRRGTYEQYF.